This section outlines one T cell receptor (beta chain) sequence together with its context. Its antigen remains unidentified. The data originate from a study of cytomegalovirus exposure and HLA in healthy donors. As for the study in general: Early released data had tens of millions of unique TCRs, all coming from HLA-typed donors.

The PCR made use of 60 Vbeta and 13 Jbeta primers. Using immunoSEQ multiplex PCR, the repertoire was profiled, and TCRdb retains in-frame clones only, with some absent. Of 95,000 to 150,000 clones in the sample, over 50% are singletons; the top ten hold roughly 8.6%. Study results and limitations: Across donors, most TCRs were seen rarely, yet some public ones were widespread.

This receptor was identified in a woman aged 40 to 55 in good health and CMV-seropositive. Sequenced: PBMCs.

CDR3 protein: CASSLDGTGAYEQYF. The CDR3 DNA is TGTGCCAGCAGCTTAGATGGGACAGGAGCCTACGAGCAGTACTTC. The chain combines TRBV7-2 with TRBJ2-7, with 8 positions matching TRBD1. Germline V gene sequence: CDR1 SGHTA, CDR2 FQGNSA. J gave up 2 bases and V 1 base, and 4 bases lay outside the gene matches. This CDR3 has 15 amino acids.